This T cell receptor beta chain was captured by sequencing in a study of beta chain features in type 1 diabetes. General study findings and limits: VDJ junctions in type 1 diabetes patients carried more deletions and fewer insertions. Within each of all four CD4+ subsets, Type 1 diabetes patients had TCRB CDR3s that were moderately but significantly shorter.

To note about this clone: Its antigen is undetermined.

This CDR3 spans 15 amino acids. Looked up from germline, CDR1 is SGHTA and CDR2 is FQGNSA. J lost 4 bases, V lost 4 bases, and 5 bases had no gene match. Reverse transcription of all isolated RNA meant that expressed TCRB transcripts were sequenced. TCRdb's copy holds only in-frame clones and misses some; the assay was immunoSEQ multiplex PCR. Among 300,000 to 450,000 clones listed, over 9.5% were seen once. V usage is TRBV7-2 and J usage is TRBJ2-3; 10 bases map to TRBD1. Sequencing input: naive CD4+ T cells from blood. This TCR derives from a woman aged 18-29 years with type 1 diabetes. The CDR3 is CASSYRDRGADTQYF. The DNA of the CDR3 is TGTGCCAGCAGCTACCGGGACAGGGGAGCAGATACGCAGTATTTT.